Here is one T cell receptor beta chain with its context. What it recognizes is unknown. The data originate from a study of T cell responses to AZD1222 COVID-19 vaccine. Sequenced by immunoSEQ multiplex PCR; TCRdb stores in-frame clones only, minus some. Among about 180,000 clones listed, approximately 90% were seen once. The CDR3 is 14 residues long. From germline, CDR1 is MNHEY and CDR2 SVGAGI. Between the trimmed V and J ends, which lost 5 bases and 10 bases, there was a span of 15 bases. Samples with a second dose at about 4 or about 12 weeks were pooled together. Study results and limitations: White British people made up most donors, females outnumbered males, and clonal diversity was possibly underestimated. At baseline, just five or six AZD1222 recipients tested seropositive.

This TCR came from an adult who received the AZD1222 COVID-19 vaccine. The chain couples TRBV6-5 to TRBJ1-6, with D maybe TRBD1 (6 bases). Sample: peripheral blood, taken 28 days after the second AZD1222 dose. The CDR3 DNA reads TGTGCCAGCAGTCCCCGGGGGGCCAGATCACCCCTCCACTTT. This sequence encodes CASSPRGARSPLHF.